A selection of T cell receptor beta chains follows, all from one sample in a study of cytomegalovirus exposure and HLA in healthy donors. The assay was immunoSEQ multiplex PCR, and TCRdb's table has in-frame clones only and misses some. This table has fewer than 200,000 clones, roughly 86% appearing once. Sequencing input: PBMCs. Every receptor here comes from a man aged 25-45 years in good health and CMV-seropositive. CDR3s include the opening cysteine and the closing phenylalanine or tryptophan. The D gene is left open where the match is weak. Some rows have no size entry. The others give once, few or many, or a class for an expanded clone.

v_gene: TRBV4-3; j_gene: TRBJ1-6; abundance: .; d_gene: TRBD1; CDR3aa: CASSQDLPGTASSYNSPLHF; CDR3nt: TGCGCCAGCAGCCAAGATCTCCCCGGGACAGCGAGCTCCTATAATTCACCCCTCCACTTT
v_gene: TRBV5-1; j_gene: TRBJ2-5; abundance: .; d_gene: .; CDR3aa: CASSLGPGRGETQYF; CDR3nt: TGCGCCAGCAGTCTGGGACCAGGGCGGGGAGAGACCCAGTACTTC
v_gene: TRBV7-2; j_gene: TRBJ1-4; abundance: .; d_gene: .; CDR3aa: CASSSIAEKLFF; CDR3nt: TGTGCCAGCAGCTCGATAGCTGAAAAACTGTTTTTT
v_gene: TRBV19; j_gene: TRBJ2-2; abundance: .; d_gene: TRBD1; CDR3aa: CASSPLGTGDGELFF; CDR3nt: TGTGCCAGTAGTCCCTTGGGGACAGGGGACGGGGAGCTGTTTTTT
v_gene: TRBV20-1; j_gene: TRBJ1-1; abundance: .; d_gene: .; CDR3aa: CSTKFGTEAFF; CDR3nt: TGCAGTACTAAATTTGGCACTGAAGCTTTCTTT
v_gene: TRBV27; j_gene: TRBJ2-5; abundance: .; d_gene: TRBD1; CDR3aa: CASSPQGSRETQYF; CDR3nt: TGTGCCAGCAGCCCACAGGGGAGTAGGGAGACCCAGTACTTC
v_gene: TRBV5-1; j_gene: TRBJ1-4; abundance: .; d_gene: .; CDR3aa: CASSLGQAREKLFF; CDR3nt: TGCGCCAGCAGCTTGGGACAGGCTCGGGAAAAACTGTTTTTT
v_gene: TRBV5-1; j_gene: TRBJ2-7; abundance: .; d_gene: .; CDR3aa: CASSFMPGTLTYEQYF; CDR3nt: TGCGCCAGCAGCTTTATGCCCGGGACTTTAACCTACGAGCAGTACTTC
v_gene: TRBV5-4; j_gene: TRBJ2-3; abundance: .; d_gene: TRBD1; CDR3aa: CASSLGTGVGSGDTQYF; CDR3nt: TGTGCCAGCAGCTTAGGGACAGGGGTTGGATCGGGAGATACGCAGTATTTT
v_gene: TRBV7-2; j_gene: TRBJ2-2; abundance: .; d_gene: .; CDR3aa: CASSTVHGELFF; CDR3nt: TGTGCCAGCAGCACGGTCCACGGGGAGCTGTTTTTT
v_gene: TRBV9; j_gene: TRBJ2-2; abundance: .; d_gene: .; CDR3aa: CASSVGPPGNTGELFF; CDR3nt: TGTGCCAGCAGCGTAGGCCCCCCAGGGAACACCGGGGAGCTGTTTTTT
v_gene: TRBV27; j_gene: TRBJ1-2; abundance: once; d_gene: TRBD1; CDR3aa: CASSFSDRAAYGYTF; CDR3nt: TGTGCCAGCAGTTTTTCGGACAGGGCTGCCTATGGCTACACCTTC
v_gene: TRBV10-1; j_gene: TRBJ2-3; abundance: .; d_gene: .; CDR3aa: CASSDKMVGEGVPSTDTQYF; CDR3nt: TGCGCCAGCAGTGACAAAATGGTAGGGGAGGGGGTCCCCAGCACAGATACGCAGTATTTT
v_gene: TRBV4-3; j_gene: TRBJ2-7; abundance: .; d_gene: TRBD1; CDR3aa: CASSQGQTPSYEQYF; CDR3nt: TGCGCCAGCAGCCAGGGACAGACCCCCTCCTACGAGCAGTACTTC
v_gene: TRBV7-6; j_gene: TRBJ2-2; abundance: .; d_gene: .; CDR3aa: CASSLAPNTGELFF; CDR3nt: TGTGCCAGCAGCTTAGCTCCGAACACCGGGGAGCTGTTTTTT
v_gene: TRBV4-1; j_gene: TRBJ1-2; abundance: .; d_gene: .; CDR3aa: CASSPGQNIGYGYTF; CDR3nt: TGCGCCAGCAGCCCTGGACAGAATATTGGGTATGGCTACACCTTC
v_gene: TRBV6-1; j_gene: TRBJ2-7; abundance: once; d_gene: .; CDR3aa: CASRLRGEQYF; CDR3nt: TGTGCCAGCAGATTGAGGGGCGAGCAGTACTTC
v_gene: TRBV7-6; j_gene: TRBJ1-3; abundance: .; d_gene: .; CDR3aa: CASSLARGAVSGNTIYF; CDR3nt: TGTGCCAGCAGCTTAGCTAGGGGGGCGGTCTCTGGAAACACCATATATTTT
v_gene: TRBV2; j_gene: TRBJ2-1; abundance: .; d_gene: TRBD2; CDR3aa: CASAPGRGSSYNEQFF; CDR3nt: TGTGCCAGCGCGCCCGGGAGGGGGAGCTCCTACAATGAGCAGTTCTTC
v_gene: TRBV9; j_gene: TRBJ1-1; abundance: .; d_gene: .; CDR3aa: CASSLVGLEGTEAFF; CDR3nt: TGTGCCAGCAGCCTAGTGGGTCTAGAGGGCACTGAAGCTTTCTTT
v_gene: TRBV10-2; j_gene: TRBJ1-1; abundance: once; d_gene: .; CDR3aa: CASSDFPNSEAFF; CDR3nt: TGCGCCAGCAGTGATTTCCCAAATAGCGAAGCTTTCTTT
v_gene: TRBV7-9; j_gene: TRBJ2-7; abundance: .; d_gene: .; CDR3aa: CASSLPGPSYEQYF; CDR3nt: TGTGCCAGCAGCTTACCCGGACCCTCCTACGAGCAGTACTTC
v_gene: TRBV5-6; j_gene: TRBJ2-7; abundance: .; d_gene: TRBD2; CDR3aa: CASSFLGGSYEQYF; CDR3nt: TGTGCCAGCAGCTTCTTGGGAGGGTCCTACGAGCAGTACTTC
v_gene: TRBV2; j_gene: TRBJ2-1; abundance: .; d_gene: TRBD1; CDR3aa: CASSESKMGQGLNEQFF; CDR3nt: TGTGCCAGCAGTGAAAGTAAAATGGGACAGGGGCTCAATGAGCAGTTCTTC
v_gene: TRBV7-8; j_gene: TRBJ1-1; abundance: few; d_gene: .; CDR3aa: CASSLARGSTEAFF; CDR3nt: TGTGCCAGCAGCTTAGCGAGGGGGTCCACTGAAGCTTTCTTT
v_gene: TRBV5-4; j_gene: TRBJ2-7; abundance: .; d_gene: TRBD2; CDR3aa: CASSPGLAGSTSYEQYF; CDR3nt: TGTGCCAGCAGTCCCGGACTAGCGGGCTCTACCTCCTACGAGCAGTACTTC
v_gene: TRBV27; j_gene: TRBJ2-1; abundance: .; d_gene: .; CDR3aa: CASSLSLVASYNEQFF; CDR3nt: TGTGCCAGCAGTTTATCCCTTGTAGCCTCCTACAATGAGCAGTTCTTC
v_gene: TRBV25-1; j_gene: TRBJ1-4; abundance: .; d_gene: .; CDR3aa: CASSEQLNEKLFF; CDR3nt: TGTGCCAGCAGTGAACAGCTTAATGAAAAACTGTTTTTT
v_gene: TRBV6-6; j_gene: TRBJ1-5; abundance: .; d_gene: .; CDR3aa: CASSYYGYNQPQHF; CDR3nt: TGTGCCAGCAGTTACTACGGGTACAATCAGCCCCAGCATTTT
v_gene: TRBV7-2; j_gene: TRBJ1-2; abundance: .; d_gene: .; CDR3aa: CASSLRGRTYGYTF; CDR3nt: TGTGCCAGCAGCCTAAGAGGACGGACCTATGGCTACACCTTC
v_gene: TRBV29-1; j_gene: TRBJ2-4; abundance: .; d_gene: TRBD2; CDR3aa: CSVEPSGRQNIQYF; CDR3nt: TGCAGCGTTGAACCTAGCGGGAGGCAAAACATTCAGTACTTC
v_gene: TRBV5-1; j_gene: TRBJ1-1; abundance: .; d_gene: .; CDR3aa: CASSLGLDTEAFF; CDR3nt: TGCGCCAGCAGCTTAGGGTTAGACACTGAAGCTTTCTTT
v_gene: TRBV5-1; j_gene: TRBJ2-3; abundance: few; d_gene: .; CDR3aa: CASSLEADTQYF; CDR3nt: TGCGCCAGCAGCTTAGAGGCAGATACGCAGTATTTT
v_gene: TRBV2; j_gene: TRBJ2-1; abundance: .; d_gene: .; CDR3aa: CASSDTGNRNEQFF; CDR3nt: TGTGCCAGCAGCGATACAGGGAACAGAAATGAGCAGTTCTTC
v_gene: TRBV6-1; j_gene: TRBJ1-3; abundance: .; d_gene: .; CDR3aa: CASSDRDNSGNTIYF; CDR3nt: TGTGCCAGCAGTGACCGGGACAACTCTGGAAACACCATATATTTT
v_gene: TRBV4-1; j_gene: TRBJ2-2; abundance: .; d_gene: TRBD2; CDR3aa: CASSQVLAGVGTGELFF; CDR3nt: TGCGCCAGCAGCCAAGTTCTAGCGGGAGTAGGTACCGGGGAGCTGTTTTTT
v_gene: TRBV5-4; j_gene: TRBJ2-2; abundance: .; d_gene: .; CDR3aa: CASSPKGGTGELFF; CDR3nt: TGTGCCAGCAGCCCGAAGGGGGGCACCGGGGAGCTGTTTTTT
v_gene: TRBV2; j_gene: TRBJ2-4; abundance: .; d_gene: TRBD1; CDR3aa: CASLRTGWYF; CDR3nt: TGTGCCAGCTTACGGACAGGGTGGTACTTC
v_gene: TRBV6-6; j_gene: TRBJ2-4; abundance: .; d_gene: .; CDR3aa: CAVHGGIAKNIQYF; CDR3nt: TGTGCCGTCCACGGAGGAATAGCCAAAAACATTCAGTACTTC
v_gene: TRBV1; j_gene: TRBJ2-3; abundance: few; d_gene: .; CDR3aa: CTSSPREEDTDTQYF; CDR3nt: TGCACCAGCAGCCCCCGAGAAGAGGACACAGATACGCAGTATTTT
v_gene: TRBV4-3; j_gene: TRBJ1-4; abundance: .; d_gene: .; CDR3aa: CASSQDPESGWDREKLFF; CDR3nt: TGCGCCAGCAGCCAAGATCCCGAATCCGGGTGGGATAGAGAAAAACTGTTTTTT
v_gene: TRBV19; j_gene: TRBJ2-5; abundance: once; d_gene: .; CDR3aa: CASSIPRRLQETQYF; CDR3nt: TGTGCCAGTAGTATTCCCCGTCGACTCCAAGAGACCCAGTACTTC
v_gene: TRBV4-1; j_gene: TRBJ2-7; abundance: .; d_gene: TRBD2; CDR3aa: CASSQETGTSGVYEQYF; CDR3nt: TGCGCCAGCAGCCAAGAAACCGGGACTAGCGGGGTTTACGAGCAGTACTTC
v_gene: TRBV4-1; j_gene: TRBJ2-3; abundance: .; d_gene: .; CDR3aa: CASSPEGTDTQYF; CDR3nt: TGCGCCAGCAGCCCCGAGGGGACAGATACGCAGTATTTT
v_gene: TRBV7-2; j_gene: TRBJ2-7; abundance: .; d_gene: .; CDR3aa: CASSLGPEDSYEQYF; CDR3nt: TGTGCCAGCAGCTTGGGTCCGGAGGACTCCTACGAGCAGTACTTC
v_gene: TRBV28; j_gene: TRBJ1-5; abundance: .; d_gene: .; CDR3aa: CASIGPYSNQPQHF; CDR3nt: TGTGCCAGCATAGGGCCTTATAGCAATCAGCCCCAGCATTTT
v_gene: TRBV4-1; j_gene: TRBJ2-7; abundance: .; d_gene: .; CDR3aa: CASSETKGYEQYF; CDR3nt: TGCGCCAGCAGCGAAACTAAGGGGTACGAGCAGTACTTC
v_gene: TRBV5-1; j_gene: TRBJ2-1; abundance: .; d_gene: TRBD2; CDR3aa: CASSLALADNEQFF; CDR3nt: TGCGCCAGCAGTTTGGCCCTAGCGGACAATGAGCAGTTCTTC
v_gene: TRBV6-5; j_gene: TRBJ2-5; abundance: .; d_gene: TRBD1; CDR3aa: CASSSGQGAHQETQYF; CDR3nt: TGTGCCAGCAGTTCGGGACAGGGGGCACACCAAGAGACCCAGTACTTC
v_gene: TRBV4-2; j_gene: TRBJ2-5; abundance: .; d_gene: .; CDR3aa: CASSQVAGKPQETQYF; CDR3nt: TGTGCCAGCAGCCAAGTTGCGGGAAAGCCGCAAGAGACCCAGTACTTC
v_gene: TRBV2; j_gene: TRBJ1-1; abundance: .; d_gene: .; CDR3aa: CARGEAEAFF; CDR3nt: TGTGCCAGAGGGGAAGCTGAAGCTTTCTTT
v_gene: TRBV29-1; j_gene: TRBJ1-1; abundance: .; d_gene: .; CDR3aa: CSVDSLGQNTEAFF; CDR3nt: TGCAGCGTTGATTCCCTCGGACAGAACACTGAAGCTTTCTTT
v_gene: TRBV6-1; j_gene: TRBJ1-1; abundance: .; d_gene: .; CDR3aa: CASSAIQGSVAFF; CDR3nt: TGTGCCAGCAGTGCAATACAGGGATCCGTAGCTTTCTTT
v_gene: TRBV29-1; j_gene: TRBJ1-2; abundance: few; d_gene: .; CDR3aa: CSSGAGTYGYTF; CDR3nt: TGCAGCTCTGGCGCCGGGACCTATGGCTACACCTTC
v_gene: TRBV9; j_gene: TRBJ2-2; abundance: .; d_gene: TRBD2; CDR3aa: CASSLEGGYTGELFF; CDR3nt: TGTGCCAGCAGCCTGGAGGGAGGGTACACCGGGGAGCTGTTTTTT
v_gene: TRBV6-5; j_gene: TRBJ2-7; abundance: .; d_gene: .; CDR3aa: CASSYSQVGPYEQYF; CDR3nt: TGTGCCAGCAGTTACTCACAGGTGGGGCCCTACGAGCAGTACTTC
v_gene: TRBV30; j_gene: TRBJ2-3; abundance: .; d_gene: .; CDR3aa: CAWRHSGGTDTQYF; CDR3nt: TGTGCCTGGAGACATAGTGGGGGTACAGATACGCAGTATTTT
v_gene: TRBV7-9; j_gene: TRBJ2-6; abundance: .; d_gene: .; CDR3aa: CASRRTVSSGANVLTF; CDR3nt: TGTGCCAGCAGACGGACGGTGAGCTCTGGGGCCAACGTCCTGACTTTC